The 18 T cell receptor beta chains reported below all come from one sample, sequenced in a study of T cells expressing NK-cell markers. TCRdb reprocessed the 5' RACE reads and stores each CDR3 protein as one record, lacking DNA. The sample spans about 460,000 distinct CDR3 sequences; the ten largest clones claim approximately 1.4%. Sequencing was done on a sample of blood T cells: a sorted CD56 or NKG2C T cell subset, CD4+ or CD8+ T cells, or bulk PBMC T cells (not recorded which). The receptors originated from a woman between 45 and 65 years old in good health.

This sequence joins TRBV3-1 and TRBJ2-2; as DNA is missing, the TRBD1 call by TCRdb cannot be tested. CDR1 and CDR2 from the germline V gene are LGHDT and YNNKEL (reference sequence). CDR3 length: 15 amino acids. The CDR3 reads CASSQMTAYTGELFF.

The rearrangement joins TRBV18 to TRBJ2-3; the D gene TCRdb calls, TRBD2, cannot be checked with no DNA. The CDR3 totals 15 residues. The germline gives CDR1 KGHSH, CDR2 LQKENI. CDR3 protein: CASSPGTSPGDTQYF.

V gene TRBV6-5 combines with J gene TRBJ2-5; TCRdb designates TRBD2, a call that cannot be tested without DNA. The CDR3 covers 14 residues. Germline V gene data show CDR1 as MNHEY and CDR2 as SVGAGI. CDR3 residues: CASSSQAGGETQYF.

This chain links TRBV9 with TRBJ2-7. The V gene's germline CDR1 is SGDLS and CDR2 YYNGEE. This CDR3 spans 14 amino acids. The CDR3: CASSVGYVDGEQYF. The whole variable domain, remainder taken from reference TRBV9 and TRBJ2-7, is DSGVTQTPKHLITATGQRVTLRCSPRSGDLSVYWYQQSLDQGLQFLIQYYNGEERAKGNILERFSAQQFPDLHSELNLSSLELGDSALYFCASSVGYVDGEQYFGPGTRLTVT.

The CDR3 loop reads CASSQDHLARTYSNPTGELFF. This chain links TRBV4-2 with TRBJ2-2; TCRdb's D call, TRBD2, is unchecked because there is no DNA. The CDR3 runs 21 residues. Germline CDR1 is LGHNA and CDR2 is YNFKEQ.

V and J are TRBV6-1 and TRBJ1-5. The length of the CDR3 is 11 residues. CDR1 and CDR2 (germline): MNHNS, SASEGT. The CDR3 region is CASKSNQPQHF.

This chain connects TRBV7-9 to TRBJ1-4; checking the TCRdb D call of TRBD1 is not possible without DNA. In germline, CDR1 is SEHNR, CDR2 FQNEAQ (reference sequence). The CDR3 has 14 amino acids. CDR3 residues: CASSPTGSTEKLFF.

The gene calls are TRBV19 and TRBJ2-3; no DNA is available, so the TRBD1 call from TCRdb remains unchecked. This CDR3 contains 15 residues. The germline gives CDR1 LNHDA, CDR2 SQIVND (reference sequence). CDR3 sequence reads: CASTRTPASTDTQYF.

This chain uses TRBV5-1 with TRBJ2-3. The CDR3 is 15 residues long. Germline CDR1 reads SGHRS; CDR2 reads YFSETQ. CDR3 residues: CASSLASQITDTQYF. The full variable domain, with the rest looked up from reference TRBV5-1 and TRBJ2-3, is KAGVTQTPRYLIKTRGQQVTLSCSPISGHRSVSWYQQTPGQGLQFLFEYFSETQRNKGNFPGRFSGRQFSNSRSEMNVSTLELGDSALYLCASSLASQITDTQYFGPGTRLTVL.

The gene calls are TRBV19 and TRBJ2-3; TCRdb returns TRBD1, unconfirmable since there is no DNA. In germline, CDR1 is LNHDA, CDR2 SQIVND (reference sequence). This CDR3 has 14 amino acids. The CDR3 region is CASSMDGGRDTQYF.

CDR3 loop: CATSDSLRGRVETQYF. The chain recombines TRBV24-1 with TRBJ2-5; the TCRdb D gene call, TRBD1, has no DNA to confirm it. The CDR3 extends over 16 amino acids. Germline values: CDR1 KGHDR, CDR2 SFDVKD.

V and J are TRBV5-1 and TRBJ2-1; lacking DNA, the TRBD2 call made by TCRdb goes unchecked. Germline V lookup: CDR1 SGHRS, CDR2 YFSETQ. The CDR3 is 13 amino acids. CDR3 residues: CASSPTSFDEQFF.

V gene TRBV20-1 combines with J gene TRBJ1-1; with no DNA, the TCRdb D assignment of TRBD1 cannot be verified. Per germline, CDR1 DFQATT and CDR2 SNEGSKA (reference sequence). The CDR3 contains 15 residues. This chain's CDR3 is CSARDRRGWNTEAFF.

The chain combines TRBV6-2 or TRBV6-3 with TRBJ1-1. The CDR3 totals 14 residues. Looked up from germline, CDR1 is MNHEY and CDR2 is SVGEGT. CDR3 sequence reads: CASSFLRASFEAFF.

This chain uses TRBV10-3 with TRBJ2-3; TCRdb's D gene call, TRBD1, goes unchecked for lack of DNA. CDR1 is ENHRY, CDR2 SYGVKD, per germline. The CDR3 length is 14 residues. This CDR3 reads CAIRTNRAPDTQYF.

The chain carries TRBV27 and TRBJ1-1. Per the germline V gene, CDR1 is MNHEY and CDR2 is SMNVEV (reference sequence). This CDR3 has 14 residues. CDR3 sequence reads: CASSYLGRGTEAFF.

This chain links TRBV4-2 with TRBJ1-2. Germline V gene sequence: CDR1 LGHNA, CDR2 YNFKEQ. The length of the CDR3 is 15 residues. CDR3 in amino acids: CASSLDEFANYGYTF.

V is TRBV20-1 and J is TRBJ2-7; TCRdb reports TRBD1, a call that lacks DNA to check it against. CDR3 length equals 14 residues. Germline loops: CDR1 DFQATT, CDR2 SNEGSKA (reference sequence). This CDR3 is CSALRGAQRGEQYF.